The 23 T cell receptor beta chains below were found in one sample sequenced in a study of human T cells and chemical hapten exposure (dated by TCRdb to the early 2020s). Library construction relied on RACE. Reads for this sample came from a NextSeq 500. Using fastp trimming at Q25 and MiXCR clonotype assembly, TCRdb reanalyzed the public sequencing data and kept in-frame beta chains. All rows with the same CDR3 protein become a single entry with the most common DNA and genes. The sample yields tens of thousands of distinct CDR3 sequences; approximately 9.9% were counted once. The ten most abundant clones make up about 8.9% of the sample. The time point label, read with the paper, signifies: pre-sensitization, week 0. The sample's treatment or condition label, decoded: therapeutic diphenylcyclopropenone sensitization with weekly scalp DPC. The sample here was whole blood, taken in connection with sensitization to the hapten diphenylcyclopropenone (DPC). The receptor set was obtained from a man aged 40-50 years with alopecia areata. Some clones in this sample may be carry-over from other donors' samples.

This chain connects TRBV12-3 or TRBV12-4 to TRBJ1-2; D remains ambiguous. This CDR3 has 15 residues. Trimming left V 8 bases short and J 4 bases short, with 20 bases between. The CDR3 is CASGTRARTFYGYTF. In DNA, the CDR3 is TGTGCCAGCGGCACCAGAGCCAGGACGTTCTATGGCTACACCTTC.

The rearrangement uses TRBV11-2 and TRBJ1-2; D is unresolved. Germline CDR1 is SGHAT and CDR2 is FQNNGV. Trimming took off 5 bases at V and 4 bases at J, with 17 bases between the two ends. The CDR3 length is 15 residues. The CDR3 protein is CASSEGGAAGYGYTF. The CDR3 coding sequence is TGTGCCAGCAGCGAGGGCGGAGCGGCGGGCTATGGCTACACCTTC.

This clonotype was found many times. The chain uses TRBV12-3 or TRBV12-4 and TRBJ2-7; the D is unclear. Trimming pared 3 bases from V and 2 bases from J, leaving 11 bases between. CDR3 length: 14 amino acids. CDR3 in amino acids: CASSFLSPTYEQYF. CDR3 nucleotide sequence: TGTGCCAGCAGTTTTCTATCCCCCACCTACGAGCAGTACTTC.

The J gene is TRBJ2-2, the V gene TRBV11-2; the D gene is possibly TRBD1 (5 bases). Trimming took off 0 bases at V and 5 bases at J, with 10 bases between the two ends. This CDR3 region has 15 residues. Germline CDR1 SGHAT, CDR2 FQNNGV. CDR3 sequence reads: CASSLDGRTTGELFF. The CDR3 DNA follows: TGTGCCAGCAGCTTAGATGGGCGGACAACCGGGGAGCTGTTTTTT.

In its sample, this clonotype was seen a few times. The J gene is TRBJ2-2, the V gene TRBV19; 12 bases line up with TRBD2. Trimming cost V 4 bases and J 3 bases; bases outside gene matches: 0. The CDR3 consists of 15 residues. Germline loops: CDR1 LNHDA, CDR2 SQIVND (reference sequence). The CDR3 bases are TGTGCCAGTAGTAGACTAGCGGGAGACACCGGGGAGCTGTTTTTT. It translates to CASSRLAGDTGELFF.

The V call is TRBV6-5, the J call TRBJ2-5; the match to TRBD2 covers 7 bases. CDR1 and CDR2 from the germline V gene are MNHEY and SVGAGI. This CDR3 comprises 17 residues. Germline trimming cut 3 bases from V and 1 base from J; bases unmatched to any gene: 11. For the CDR3, the DNA is TGTGCCAGCAGTTATGGTCTTGGCGGGAGCCGCCAAGAGACCCAGTACTTC. Translating it yields CASSYGLGGSRQETQYF.

The V gene is TRBV24-1, the J gene TRBJ2-7; D possibly corresponds to TRBD2 (5 bases). Germline V gives CDR1 KGHDR, CDR2 SFDVKD. The CDR3 consists of 14 residues. V was cut by 3 bases and J by 5 bases, with 13 bases left in between. CDR3 residues: CATSDPGNSDEQYF. CDR3 sequence (DNA): TGTGCCACCAGTGATCCGGGAAACTCGGACGAGCAGTACTTC.

In this sample, this clonotype turned up many times. This chain links TRBV6-6 with TRBJ2-3; D is ambiguous. The CDR3 length is 15 residues. V was pared by 0 bases and J by 0 bases, with 7 bases between. CDR1 MNHNY and CDR2 SVGAGI come from the germline V gene (reference sequence). The CDR3 region is CASSYSDSSTDTQYF. In DNA, the CDR3 is TGTGCCAGCAGTTACTCGGATTCTAGCACAGATACGCAGTATTTT.

This clonotype was recorded at least ten times. V gene TRBV27 combines with J gene TRBJ2-7; D gene ambiguous. Trimming took 5 bases from V and 0 from J, leaving 14 bases between them. The germline V gene has CDR1 MNHEY and CDR2 SMNVEV (reference sequence). The CDR3 length is 15 residues. DNA for the CDR3: TGTGCCAGCAGTCCCACCCGGTTATTCTCCTACGAGCAGTACTTC. It encodes CASSPTRLFSYEQYF.

This clonotype was picked up a small number of times. The chain uses TRBV20-1 and TRBJ2-5; 13 bases agree with TRBD2. The CDR3 spans 14 residues. Germline assignment: CDR1 DFQATT and CDR2 SNEGSKA (reference sequence). The ends lost 4 bases at V and 9 bases at J; junction bases unmatched: 8. CDR3 residues: CSAKFWTSGRPQYF. In DNA, the CDR3 is TGCAGTGCTAAATTCTGGACTAGCGGGAGACCCCAGTACTTC.

This clonotype was observed a single time. Compared with germline, one end of the junction differs, possibly owing to a read error. The J gene is TRBJ1-1, the V gene TRBV3-1; TRBD1 agrees at 9 bases. Germline assignment: CDR1 LGHDT and CDR2 YNNKEL (reference sequence). This CDR3 has 14 amino acids. The CDR3 spells CASSKDRGTTEAFF. The CDR3 DNA follows: TGTGCCAGCAGCAAAGACAGGGGGACCACTGAAGCTTTCTTT.

This clonotype was picked up a small number of times. The rearrangement links TRBV11-2 to TRBJ2-7, with 9 nucleotides matching TRBD1. Germline V gene lookup returns CDR1 SGHAT and CDR2 FQNNGV. Trimming at V came to 2 bases and at J to 2 bases, leaving 4 bases not matched to a gene. The CDR3 spans 15 residues. CDR3 in amino acids: CASSLQGQGPYEQYF. CDR3 DNA sequence: TGTGCCAGCAGCTTACAGGGACAGGGTCCCTACGAGCAGTACTTC.

This clonotype has a handful of counts. This chain uses TRBV20-1 with TRBJ2-3, with 7 bases aligning to TRBD2. Germline V gene data show CDR1 as DFQATT and CDR2 as SNEGSKA (reference sequence). J gave up 4 bases and V 1 base, and 11 bases lay outside the gene matches. The CDR3 length is 16 residues. Here the CDR3 DNA reads TGCAGTGCTAGAGGGGCGGGGCGGGAGCTTGCAGATACGCAGTATTTT. Its translation: CSARGAGRELADTQYF.

The CDR3 region is CASGIPGDITGELFF. CDR3 bases: TGTGCCAGCGGCATACCGGGAGACATCACCGGGGAGCTGTTTTTT. The gene calls are TRBV4-2 and TRBJ2-2; tentative D call: TRBD2 (6 bases). Germline assignment: CDR1 LGHNA and CDR2 YNFKEQ. Deletions cut 8 bases from V and 4 bases from J, with 17 bases between. The CDR3 totals 15 residues.

A few counts support this clonotype. The CDR3 is CASSPGLAGGLSYEQYF. The CDR3 DNA reads TGCGCCAGCAGCCCCGGACTAGCGGGAGGGCTATCCTACGAGCAGTACTTC. This rearrangement joins TRBV5-1 to TRBJ2-7, with TRBD2 matching 15 bases. The CDR3 has 17 amino acids. V lost 4 bases and J lost 1; bases outside the gene matches: 6. The germline gives CDR1 SGHRS, CDR2 YFSETQ.

This clonotype came up many times. The J gene is TRBJ2-1, the V gene TRBV12-5; a possible D gene is TRBD1 (5 bases). Germline CDR1 and CDR2: LGHNT and FRNRAP. With 3 bases removed from V and 0 bases from J, the gap between germline ends came to 9 bases. The CDR3 is 15 amino acids. The CDR3 protein is CASGLGDSSYNEQFF. The CDR3 DNA sequence: TGTGCTAGTGGTTTAGGGGATAGCTCCTACAATGAGCAGTTCTTC.

The V gene is TRBV5-1, the J gene TRBJ2-2; D gene uncertain. CDR1 and CDR2 from the germline V gene are SGHRS and YFSETQ. The CDR3 loop spans 15 amino acids. Trimming removed 0 bases from V and 5 bases from J, with 11 bases in between. The CDR3, as DNA: TGCGCCAGCAGCTTGGAAGTGCTGGGGACCGGGGAGCTGTTTTTT. It translates to CASSLEVLGTGELFF.

This clonotype occurred a few times. The chain is built from TRBV9 and TRBJ2-7; D is unresolved. Germline CDR1 SGDLS, CDR2 YYNGEE. V was shortened by 4 bases and J by 0 bases, with 11 bases between the two germline ends. The CDR3 runs to 14 residues. The DNA of the CDR3 is TGTGCCAGCAGCCCGTTACCGAGCTCCTACGAGCAGTACTTC. This encodes CASSPLPSSYEQYF. Full variable domain (missing parts from reference TRBV9 and TRBJ2-7): DSGVTQTPKHLITATGQRVTLRCSPRSGDLSVYWYQQSLDQGLQFLIQYYNGEERAKGNILERFSAQQFPDLHSELNLSSLELGDSALYFCASSPLPSSYEQYFGPGTRLTVT.

This clonotype was detected ten times or more. V and J are TRBV12-3 or TRBV12-4 and TRBJ1-4; 9 nucleotides align to TRBD1. This CDR3 is built from 14 residues. The junction had 7 bases not matched to a gene; V was cut back by 6 bases and J by 8 bases. The CDR3: CASSRDRVREKLFF. The CDR3 coding sequence is TGTGCCAGCAGCAGGGACAGGGTTAGGGAAAAACTGTTTTTT.

This clonotype was seen ten or more times. The chain has TRBV28 and TRBJ1-6; D not resolved. CDR1 is MDHEN and CDR2 is SYDVKM in the germline V gene. CDR3 length equals 13 residues. V was clipped by 1 base and J by 7 bases, with 5 bases between them. The CDR3 DNA reads TGTGCCAGCAGTTTATCGGGGAATTCACCCCTCCACTTT. It translates to CASSLSGNSPLHF.

Many counts were recorded for this clonotype. V and J are TRBV28 and TRBJ2-6, with D uncertain. Germline V gene data show CDR1 as MDHEN and CDR2 as SYDVKM. This CDR3 is built from 15 residues. Trimming pared 6 bases from V and 0 bases from J, leaving 9 bases between. DNA of the CDR3: TGTGCCAGCAGCCTCGCCCTCTCTGGGGCCAACGTCCTGACTTTC. Translation gives CASSLALSGANVLTF.

This clonotype came up many times. The chain has TRBV6-2 or TRBV6-3 and TRBJ2-1; 8 nucleotides line up with TRBD2. CDR1 and CDR2 (germline): MNHEY, SVGEGT. V trimming: 5 bases; J trimming: 7 bases; junction bases outside the gene matches: 7. This CDR3 contains 14 residues. DNA for the CDR3: TGTGCCAGCAGTCGGACTGGCGGGAGGAATGAGCAGTTCTTC. This encodes CASSRTGGRNEQFF.

This clonotype was picked up many times. V gene TRBV20-1 combines with J gene TRBJ2-1, with TRBD2 identical over 8 bases. Germline CDR1 DFQATT, CDR2 SNEGSKA (reference sequence). The CDR3 length is 15 residues. Germline trimming cut 3 bases from V and 5 bases from J; bases unmatched to any gene: 9. The CDR3 spells CSASGAGLGHNEQFF. DNA for the CDR3: TGCAGTGCTAGTGGGGCGGGACTAGGTCACAATGAGCAGTTCTTC.